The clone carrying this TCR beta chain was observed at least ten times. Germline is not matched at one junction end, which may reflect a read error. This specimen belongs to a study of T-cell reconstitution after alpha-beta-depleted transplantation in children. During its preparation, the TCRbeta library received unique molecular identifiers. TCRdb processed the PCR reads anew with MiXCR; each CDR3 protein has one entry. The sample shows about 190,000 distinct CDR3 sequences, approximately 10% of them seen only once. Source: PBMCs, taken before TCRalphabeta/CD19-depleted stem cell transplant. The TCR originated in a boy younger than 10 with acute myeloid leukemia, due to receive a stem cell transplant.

In DNA form, the CDR3 reads TGTGCTAGCAGCCCCACAGGGGGCCGAGAGACCCAGTACTTC. Amino acids: CASSPTGGRETQYF. The chain uses TRBV7-7 and TRBJ2-5; 9 nucleotides match TRBD1. Per germline, CDR1 SSHAT and CDR2 FNYEAQ (reference sequence). There are 14 residues in the CDR3.